This T cell receptor (beta chain) emerged from a study of naive and memory T cell subsets. Two oligonucleotides, mixed equimolar, formed the beta constant-region primer covering TRBC1 and TRBC2. TCRdb analysed the UMI-ligation and nested PCR reads with MiXCR anew, one entry per CDR3 protein. The sample lists about 85,000 distinct CDR3 sequences; around 13% were seen once. This clonotype turned up a few times. The sequence derives from a human donor in good health. Sequencing was done on a sample of central memory CD4+ T cells from blood.

This CDR3 is CASSPWGTSLRGYTF. DNA of the CDR3: TGTGCCAGCAGCCCCTGGGGGACATCTCTGCGGGGCTACACCTTC. The chain employs TRBV3-1 and TRBJ1-2; tentatively, D is TRBD1 (6 bases). Germline V gene data show CDR1 as LGHDT and CDR2 as YNNKEL (reference sequence). Trimming took off 4 bases at V and 8 bases at J, with 20 bases between the two ends. The CDR3 spans 15 residues.